Listed here is a single TCR beta chain. Its antigen is not identified. This sample stems from a study of T cells after yellow fever vaccination. Study-level findings and limits: Of the clonotypes, a small share occurred in both CD4 and CD8 compartments. Abundant clonotypes from the bulk population could contaminate FACS-sorted repertoires.

TCRdb processed the 5' RACE reads anew with MiXCR; each CDR3 protein has one entry. The sample records fewer than 450,000 distinct CDR3 sequences, 11% being singletons. V lost 2 bases, J lost 0 bases, and 14 bases lay in between. The CDR3 spans 17 residues. The V gene's germline CDR1 is MGHRA and CDR2 YSYEKL. The sample was PBMCs, taken on the day of the first yellow fever vaccination. The J gene is TRBJ1-3, the V gene TRBV4-1, with D perhaps matching TRBD1 (5 bases). The sequence was obtained from a man between 18 and 29 years old who received the YFV17D yellow fever vaccine. CDR3 loop: CASSQFPRGRSGNTIYF. In nucleotides, the CDR3 is TGCGCCAGCAGCCAATTTCCGAGGGGTCGCTCTGGAAACACCATATATTTT.